This entry lists 17 T cell receptor beta chains sequenced from one sample in a study of blood T cell repertoires in COVID-19. Libraries were prepared by immunoSEQ multiplex PCR; TCRdb keeps only in-frame clonotypes and omits some of them. The repertoire holds about 240,000 clones, roughly 80% seen once, with 3.4% in the top ten. Sequencing was carried out using peripheral blood. The receptors were gathered from a woman between 18 and 30 years old with acute or convalescent COVID-19.

This chain uses TRBV5-1 with TRBJ1-1; the D gene is possibly TRBD1 (6 bases). This CDR3 comprises 18 residues. CDR1 and CDR2 from the germline V gene are SGHRS and YFSETQ. The ends were cut back, 0 bases at V and 5 bases at J, with 23 bases in the middle. The chain's CDR3 is CASSLVAGKSTRGTEAFF. DNA for the CDR3: TGCGCCAGCAGCTTGGTGGCGGGCAAGAGCACAAGGGGGACTGAAGCTTTCTTT.

This chain connects TRBV19 to TRBJ2-2; 7 bases align to TRBD1. This CDR3 region has 16 residues. The germline CDR1 and CDR2 sequences are LNHDA and SQIVND (reference sequence). The trim removed 4 bases at V and 2 bases at J, leaving 7 bases unmatched. The CDR3, as DNA: TGTGCCAGTAGTACCCGACAGGGACCCAACACCGGGGAGCTGTTTTTT. Protein: CASSTRQGPNTGELFF.

CDR3 in amino acids: CASSTLGSGLGGNIQYF. The DNA for the CDR3 is TGTGCCAGTAGTACCCTAGGATCGGGACTAGGAGGAAACATTCAGTACTTC. The V and J genes are TRBV19 and TRBJ2-4; 8 bases are shared with TRBD2. CDR3 length equals 17 residues. V gave up 4 bases and J gave up 6 bases; unmatched junction bases: 14. Germline V CDR1 and CDR2: LNHDA, SQIVND (reference sequence). The whole variable domain, filled in from reference TRBV19 and TRBJ2-4, reads DGGITQSPKYLFRKEGQNVTLSCEQNLNHDAMYWYRQDPGQGLRLIYYSQIVNDFQKGDIAEGYSVSREKKESFPLTVTSAQKNPTAFYLCASSTLGSGLGGNIQYFGAGTRLSVL.

This rearrangement joins TRBV5-4 to TRBJ1-2; weak D call: TRBD1 (5 bases). V was shortened by 7 bases and J by 6 bases, with 25 bases between the two germline ends. CDR1 is SGHNT, CDR2 YYREEE, per germline (reference sequence). The CDR3 contains 16 residues. This CDR3 reads CASGDLFGGGENGYTF. CDR3 nucleotides: TGTGCCAGCGGAGACCTTTTTGGTGGGGGGGAGAATGGCTACACCTTC.

This chain uses TRBV30 with TRBJ1-2; 8 bases are shared with TRBD1. CDR1 GTSNPN and CDR2 SVGIG come from the germline V gene (reference sequence). This CDR3 has 12 amino acids. V lost 1 base and J lost 7; bases outside the gene matches: 2. CDR3 in amino acids: CAWSAGTGGYTF. CDR3 nucleotides: TGTGCCTGGAGTGCAGGGACAGGTGGCTACACCTTC.

This clone showed up just a few times. Different DNA sequences within this sample yield the same CDR3. The rearrangement links TRBV12-3 or TRBV12-4 to TRBJ1-1; D call uncertain. V dropped 5 bases and J dropped 2 bases, with 9 bases sitting between them. This CDR3 has 13 residues. The CDR3 bases are TGTGCCAGCAGTCTACCAGGAAACACTGAAGCTTTCTTT. It is translated as CASSLPGNTEAFF.

The chain couples TRBV7-2 to TRBJ2-1, with 7 nucleotides matching TRBD2. Germline V gene data show CDR1 as SGHTA and CDR2 as FQGNSA. With V trimmed by 8 bases and J by 9 bases, 10 bases remained unmatched. The CDR3 runs 13 residues. The CDR3 spells CASGGTTEIEQFF. Written as DNA, the CDR3 is TGTGCCAGCGGGGGGACTACAGAGATTGAGCAGTTCTTC.

This chain links TRBV14 with TRBJ1-6; tentative D call: TRBD1 (5 bases). CDR3 size: 16 residues. V dropped 4 bases and J dropped 7 bases, with 17 bases sitting between them. CDR1 SGHDN and CDR2 FVKESK come from the germline V gene. Written as DNA, the CDR3 is TGTGCCAGCAGCCCGTCTTTGGGAAGGGGCAATTCACCCCTCCACTTT. Translating it yields CASSPSLGRGNSPLHF.

The chain couples TRBV3-1 (or the pseudogene TRBV3-2) to TRBJ2-7; the D gene is possibly TRBD1 (5 bases). V lost 5 bases and J lost 2, with 13 bases in between. This CDR3 is built from 14 residues. The germline CDR1 and CDR2 sequences are LGHDT and YNNKEL (reference sequence). In nucleotides, the CDR3 is TGTGCCAGCAGCGTACAGGTCTCTGCCTACGAGCAGTACTTC. This translates into CASSVQVSAYEQYF.

The V call is TRBV19, the J call TRBJ2-5, with 8 nucleotides matching TRBD2. Per germline, CDR1 LNHDA and CDR2 SQIVND (reference sequence). The CDR3 consists of 18 residues. Trimming at V came to 2 bases and at J to 2 bases, leaving 13 bases not matched to a gene. The CDR3 DNA follows: TGTGCCAGTAGTATATCGGGCGCGGGAGGCGTTTTGCAAGAGACCCAGTACTTC. Translating gives CASSISGAGGVLQETQYF.

J is TRBJ1-6 and V is TRBV6-6, with TRBD1 matching 9 bases. The V gene's germline CDR1 is MNHNY and CDR2 SVGAGI (reference sequence). Trimming cost V 7 bases and J 7 bases; bases outside gene matches: 11. The CDR3 loop spans 16 amino acids. The CDR3 nucleotides are TGTGCCAGCAACGAACAGGGGGCAAATGGAAATTCACCCCTCCACTTT. Protein product: CASNEQGANGNSPLHF.

This clone turned up a few times. The chain uses TRBV28 and TRBJ2-6; a possible D gene is TRBD2 (6 bases). The CDR3 consists of 18 residues. The V and J ends lost 3 bases and 1 base respectively, with 16 bases between them. Germline V gene sequence: CDR1 MDHEN, CDR2 SYDVKM. CDR3 bases: TGTGCCAGCAGTTTGGGTCCAGGGACTGTTTCTGGGGCCAACGTCCTGACTTTC. Protein: CASSLGPGTVSGANVLTF.

This clone has a single count. The chain couples TRBV6-5 to TRBJ2-1; 9 bases line up with TRBD2. Germline V gene lookup returns CDR1 MNHEY and CDR2 SVGAGI. V lost 8 bases to trimming and J lost 4 bases; unmatched junction nucleotides: 9. CDR3 length equals 15 residues. As DNA, the CDR3 is TGTGCCAGCCTTCAGGCGGGAGGGAGGTACAATGAGCAGTTCTTC. Translated: CASLQAGGRYNEQFF.

The chain carries TRBV6-2 or TRBV6-3 and TRBJ2-7; TRBD1 is a possible D gene (5 bases). The V and J ends lost 2 bases and 4 bases respectively, with 9 bases between them. Per the germline V gene, CDR1 is MNHEY and CDR2 is SVGEGT. This CDR3 has 13 residues. The CDR3 bases are TGTGCCAGCAGTTACGAGACAGTGTACGAGCAGTACTTC. It codes for CASSYETVYEQYF.

This clone was counted once. The chain recombines TRBV14 with TRBJ1-1; possible D gene TRBD1, 5 bases. Looked up from germline, CDR1 is SGHDN and CDR2 is FVKESK. This CDR3 is built from 15 residues. Deletions cut 0 bases from V and 3 bases from J, with 11 bases between. CDR3 in amino acids: CASSQEAGPYTEAFF. The CDR3 nucleotides read TGTGCCAGCAGCCAAGAAGCAGGGCCTTACACTGAAGCTTTCTTT. The full variable domain, rest sourced from reference TRBV14 and TRBJ1-1, is EAGVTQFPSHSVIEKGQTVTLRCDPISGHDNLYWYRRVMGKEIKFLLHFVKESKQDESGMPNNRFLAERTGGTYSTLKVQPAELEDSGVYFCASSQEAGPYTEAFFGQGTRLTVV.

This clone was picked up one time. In DNA form, the CDR3 reads TGCGCCAGCAGCCCATCACAGGGTACGGGAAACACCATATATTTT. Protein: CASSPSQGTGNTIYF. The chain has TRBV4-3 and TRBJ1-3, with D possibly TRBD1 on 6 matching bases. Deletions cut 4 bases from V and 4 bases from J, with 14 bases between. The CDR3 sequence is 15 residues long. Germline CDR1 and CDR2: LGHNA and YSLEER.

V usage is TRBV30 and J usage is TRBJ1-3, with 7 nucleotides matching TRBD1. The ends lost 0 bases at V and 4 bases at J; junction bases unmatched: 12. Per the germline V gene, CDR1 is GTSNPN and CDR2 is SVGIG (reference sequence). CDR3 length equals 17 residues. In nucleotides, the CDR3 is TGTGCCTGGAGTGTACTACGGACAGGAAATGCGGGAAACACCATATATTTT. It encodes CAWSVLRTGNAGNTIYF.